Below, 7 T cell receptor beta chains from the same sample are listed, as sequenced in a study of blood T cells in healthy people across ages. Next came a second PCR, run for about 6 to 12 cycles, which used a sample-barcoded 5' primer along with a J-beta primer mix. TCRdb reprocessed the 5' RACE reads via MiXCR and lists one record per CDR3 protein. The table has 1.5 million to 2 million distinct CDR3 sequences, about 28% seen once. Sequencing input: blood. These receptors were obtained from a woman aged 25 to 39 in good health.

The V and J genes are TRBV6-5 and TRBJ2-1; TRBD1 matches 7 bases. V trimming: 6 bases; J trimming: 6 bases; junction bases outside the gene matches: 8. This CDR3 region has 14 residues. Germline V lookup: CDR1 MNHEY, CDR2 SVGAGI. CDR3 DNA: TGTGCCAGCAGGACTCCGAACAGGGGCAATGAGCAGTTCTTC. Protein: CASRTPNRGNEQFF.

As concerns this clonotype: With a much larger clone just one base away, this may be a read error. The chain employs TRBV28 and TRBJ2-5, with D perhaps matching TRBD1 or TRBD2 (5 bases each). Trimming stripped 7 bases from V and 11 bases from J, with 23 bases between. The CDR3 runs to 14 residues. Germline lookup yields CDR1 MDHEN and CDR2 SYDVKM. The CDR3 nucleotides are TGTGCCAGCAATGAGGGGATCTCTTACAATGAGCAGTACTTC. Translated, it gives CASNEGISYNEQYF.

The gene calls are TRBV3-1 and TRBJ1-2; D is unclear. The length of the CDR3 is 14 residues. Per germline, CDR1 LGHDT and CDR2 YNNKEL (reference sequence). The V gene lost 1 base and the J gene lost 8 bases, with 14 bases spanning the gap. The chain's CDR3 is CASSQGSAGYGYTF. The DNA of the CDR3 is TGTGCCAGCAGCCAAGGTTCAGCGGGGTACGGCTACACCTTC.

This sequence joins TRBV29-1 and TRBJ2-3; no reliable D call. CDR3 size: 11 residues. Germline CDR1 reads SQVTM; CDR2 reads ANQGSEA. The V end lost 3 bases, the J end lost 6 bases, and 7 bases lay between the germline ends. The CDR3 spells CSVDSSDTQYF. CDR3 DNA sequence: TGCAGCGTTGATAGTAGTGATACGCAGTATTTT.

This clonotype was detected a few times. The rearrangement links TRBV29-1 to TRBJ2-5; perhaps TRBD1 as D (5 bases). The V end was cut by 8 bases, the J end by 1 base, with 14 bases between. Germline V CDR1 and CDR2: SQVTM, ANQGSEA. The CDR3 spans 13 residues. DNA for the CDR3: TGCAGCTTCTGGACATCGGGCCAAGAGACCCAGTACTTC. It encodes CSFWTSGQETQYF.

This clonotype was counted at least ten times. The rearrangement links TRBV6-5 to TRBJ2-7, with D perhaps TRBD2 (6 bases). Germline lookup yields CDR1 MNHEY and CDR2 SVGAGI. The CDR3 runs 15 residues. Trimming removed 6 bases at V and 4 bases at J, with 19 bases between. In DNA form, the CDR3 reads TGTGCCAGCAGCCCTGGCGGGGCGGAGGAATACGAGCAGTACTTC. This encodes CASSPGGAEEYEQYF.

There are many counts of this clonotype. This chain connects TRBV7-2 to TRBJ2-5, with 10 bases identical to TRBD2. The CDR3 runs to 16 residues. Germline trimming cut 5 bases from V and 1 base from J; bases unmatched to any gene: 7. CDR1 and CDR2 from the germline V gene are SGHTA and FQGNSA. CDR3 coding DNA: TGTGCCAGCAGCACTCGACTAGCGGGTGTCCAAGAGACCCAGTACTTC. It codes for CASSTRLAGVQETQYF.